The 5 T cell receptor beta chains listed next were all sequenced from one sample in a study of radiation and T cells in renal cell carcinoma. Generated by immunoSEQ multiplex PCR, the TCRdb table keeps only in-frame clones and is missing some. The repertoire includes 130,000 to 150,000 clones, roughly 90% of them detected once, and more than 10% sits in the top ten. The time point is: baseline pretreatment blood. The treatment denotes: 15 Gy SBRT to primary tumor, nephrectomy 4 weeks later. The specimen comprised blood, sampled from a patient whose treatment included radiotherapy and nephrectomy. These receptor sequences come from a woman aged 45-60 years with renal cell carcinoma.

The J gene is TRBJ2-1, the V gene TRBV5-1, with 10 bases identical to TRBD2. V lost 0 bases and J lost 5; bases outside the gene matches: 2. This CDR3 has 15 amino acids. Germline values: CDR1 SGHRS, CDR2 YFSETQ. The CDR3 DNA sequence: TGCGCCAGCAGCTTGGTGCTAGCGGGGGACAATGAGCAGTTCTTC. The encoded protein is CASSLVLAGDNEQFF.

V and J are TRBV4-1 and TRBJ2-1, with TRBD2 matching 8 bases. Looked up from germline, CDR1 is MGHRA and CDR2 is YSYEKL. This CDR3 region has 16 residues. The V segment lost 0 bases and the J segment 4 bases; nucleotides outside the gene matches: 5. The CDR3 loop is CASSQDRTSGYNEQFF. The CDR3, as DNA: TGCGCCAGCAGCCAAGATCGTACTAGCGGATACAATGAGCAGTTCTTC.

This chain connects TRBV5-6 to TRBJ1-1; D call uncertain. In germline, CDR1 is SGHDT, CDR2 YYEEEE. V was shortened by 0 bases and J by 5 bases, with 14 bases between the two germline ends. This CDR3 contains 15 residues. CDR3 nucleotide sequence: TGTGCCAGCAGCTTGGTGCCGGGAACGGAGACTGAAGCTTTCTTT. Translated: CASSLVPGTETEAFF.

This rearrangement joins TRBV9 to TRBJ2-3, with D perhaps TRBD1 or TRBD2 (7 bases each). Germline CDR1 and CDR2: SGDLS and YYNGEE. This CDR3 region has 16 residues. The V gene lost 4 bases and the J gene lost 0 bases, with 15 bases spanning the gap. The chain's CDR3 is CASSSPGGASTDTQYF. In DNA form, the CDR3 reads TGTGCCAGCAGCTCCCCAGGGGGGGCTAGCACAGATACGCAGTATTTT.

The chain is built from TRBV2 and TRBJ1-5; D unclear. The germline gives CDR1 SNHLY, CDR2 FYNNEI. With 5 bases removed from V and 2 bases from J, the gap between germline ends came to 13 bases. The CDR3 extends over 15 amino acids. The CDR3 DNA reads as TGTGCCAGCAGTCACAGCCCCGGCGGCAATCAGCCCCAGCATTTT. As protein: CASSHSPGGNQPQHF.